The 4 T cell receptor beta chains below come from one sample, sequenced in a study of circulating CD8 cells and anti-PD-1 response in melanoma. The QIAseq Immune Repertoire TCR panel built the libraries from approximately 15 ng of total RNA. TCRdb re-derived calls from the reads in MiXCR, one entry per CDR3 protein. The table for this sample gives around ten distinct CDR3 sequences. From live CD3+CD8+TCRalphabeta+ cells, four PD-1 and/or TIGIT subsets were sorted. The sequencing used CD8+ T cells from PBMCs, collected at baseline or after one month of anti-PD-1 therapy (not recorded which). Receptors originate from a human donor with melanoma.

Only a few counts were recorded for this clonotype. The rearrangement links TRBV30 to TRBJ1-5; no clear D. In germline, CDR1 is GTSNPN, CDR2 SVGIG (reference sequence). Trimming removed 0 bases at V and 6 bases at J, with 6 bases between. CDR3 size: 12 residues. The CDR3 spells CAWSVPGQPQHF. CDR3 nucleotides: TGTGCCTGGAGTGTGCCCGGTCAGCCCCAGCATTTT. Looking up the rest from reference TRBV30 and TRBJ1-5 gives the full variable domain: SQTIHQWPATLVQPVGSPLSLECTVEGTSNPNLYWYRQAAGRGLQLLFYSVGIGQISSEVPQNLSASRPQDRQFILSSKKLLLSDSGFYLCAWSVPGQPQHFGDGTRLSIL.

In this sample, this clonotype turned up once. The germline gene is not matched at one end of the junction; a read error may be the cause. V usage is TRBV18 and J usage is TRBJ2-2, with D maybe TRBD2 (5 bases). The CDR3 is made up of 18 amino acids. The V gene's germline CDR1 is KGHSH and CDR2 LQKENI. This CDR3 reads CASSPLGGPGSNTGEQFF. CDR3 DNA sequence: TGTGCCAGCTCACCCCTTGGTGGGCCAGGATCGAACACCGGGGAGCAGTTCTTT.

To note about this clonotype: Relative to the germline gene, one junction end is altered; a read error may explain this. This chain links TRBV5-5 with TRBJ2-3; the match to TRBD2 covers 7 bases. The CDR3 consists of 16 residues. Per the germline V gene, CDR1 is SGHKS and CDR2 is YYEKEE (reference sequence). CDR3 DNA: TGTGCCAGCGGCTTGGAGCTAGTGGGAGGGCGGGATACGCAGTATTTT. Translating it yields CASGLELVGGRDTQYF.

This clonotype is deemed hyperexpanded. The chain uses TRBV20-1 and TRBJ2-4; TRBD1 matches 9 bases. The CDR3 has 11 amino acids. Germline V gene sequence: CDR1 DFQATT, CDR2 SNEGSKA (reference sequence). J gave up 7 bases and V 6 bases, and 1 base lay outside the gene matches. The CDR3 reads CSADRGNIQYF. The CDR3 DNA follows: TGCAGTGCCGACAGGGGGAACATTCAGTACTTC.